The clone carrying this T cell receptor (beta chain) was observed a few times. The sample is drawn from a study of T cells after yellow fever vaccination. TCRdb re-analysed the 5' RACE reads in MiXCR, keeping a single row per CDR3 protein. The sample has approximately 610,000 distinct CDR3 sequences, 17% seen once; the top ten hold 15% to 20%. Losses at the gene ends were 3 bases for V and 7 bases for J; bases not matched to a gene: 8. Looked up from germline, CDR1 is SGHTA and CDR2 is FQGTGA. The length of the CDR3 is 15 residues. Sample: PBMCs, taken 5 days after the first yellow fever vaccination. The source of this sequence is a man aged 18 to 29 who received the YFV17D yellow fever vaccine. V gene TRBV7-3 combines with J gene TRBJ2-2; the match to TRBD2 covers 7 bases. As DNA, the CDR3 is TGTGCCAGCAGCTTCCGCGCGGGGGTAGGCGGGGAGCTGTTTTTT. Translated: CASSFRAGVGGELFF.